This note documents a single T cell receptor (beta chain) sequence. Its antigen target is currently unknown. No clone much larger than this one lies a single base away; base qualities are absent. This sample was included in a study of blood T cell repertoires in COVID-19 (TCRdb year 2020). Background on the whole study: Collaborator samples came from the United States, Italy and Spain and covered acute and convalescent phases of COVID-19. The repertoires were released in a freely available public database meant as a resource for research on the immune response to SARS-CoV-2. The sample metadata nearly always contained a de-identified subject ID, COVID-19 status, age in years and sex. Where available, HLA class I and class II types were obtained from metadata supplied by the sample provider rather than from assay-based typing. The material from the prospective study consisted of cDNA or gDNA derived from T cells, B-cell-depleted T cells, or PBMCs. The dataset comprised deeply sampled blood TCRbeta repertoires from subjects exposed to, actively infected with, or recovered from COVID-19. The samples were drawn from the first 160 participants of the ongoing ImmuneRACE study and from 950 to 1,500 subjects provided by 6 global collaborators. Study-wide findings and limitations: The quantity of clinical and demographic metadata differed by source and by participant and was supplied without curation.

From V the trimming removes 5 bases and from J it removes 2 bases, while the gene matches leave 5 bases of the junction unaccounted for. Inclusive of the bounding cysteine and phenylalanine, the CDR3 is 15 residues long. CDR3 DNA is the only sequence kept; it has 45 bases, read in frame from the first base. The germline V gene sets CDR1 to WSHSY and CDR2 to SAAADI. Collaborating institutions collected whole blood in K2EDTA tubes following their own protocols. Collaborator samples were shipped for TCRbeta analysis as frozen whole blood, isolated PBMCs, or DNA extracted from either sample type. TCRbeta CDR3 regions were amplified from genomic DNA using the immunoSEQ Assay, a bias-controlled multiplex PCR. As for the original processing: Nucleated cell counts per sample were estimated from amplification of reference gene primers within the assay. To quantify the absolute abundance of each unique TCRbeta CDR3 rearrangement, sequence reads were collapsed and filtered. For each sample, productive Simpson clonality was calculated as the square root of Simpson's diversity index over productive rearrangements. Entries here come from immuneACCESS through TCRdb and include only in-frame sequences with V and J called. Some clones fail to appear in such tables; in the studies checked, an unresolved V gene covers under half of the shortfall, and the cause of the remainder is unknown. The D gene and trimming were derived from the DNA, and the V and J assignments and clone size from that table. Across this sample there are tens of thousands of clones, with over 75% seen only once. The ten largest clonotypes hold more than 15% of the sample.

The origin of this receptor is a man at least 80 years old with acute or convalescent COVID-19. The sample comprised peripheral blood. Recombination connected TRBV10-2 to TRBJ1-5; 8 bases in the middle match TRBD1. The bases are TGCGCCAGCAGTAACGACAGGGGAGGCAATCAGCCCCAGCATTTT. Its translation reads: CASSNDRGGNQPQHF.